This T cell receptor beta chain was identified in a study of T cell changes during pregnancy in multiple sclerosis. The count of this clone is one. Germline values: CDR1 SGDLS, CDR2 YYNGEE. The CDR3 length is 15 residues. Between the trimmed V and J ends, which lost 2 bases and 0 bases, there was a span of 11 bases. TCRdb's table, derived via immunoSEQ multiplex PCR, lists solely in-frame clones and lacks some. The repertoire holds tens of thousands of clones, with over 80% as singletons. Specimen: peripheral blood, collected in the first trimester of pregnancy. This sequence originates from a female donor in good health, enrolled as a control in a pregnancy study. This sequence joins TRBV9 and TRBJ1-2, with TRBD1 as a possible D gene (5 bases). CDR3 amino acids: CASSVMTDPNYGYTF. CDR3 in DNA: TGTGCCAGCAGCGTGATGACAGACCCTAACTATGGCTACACCTTC.